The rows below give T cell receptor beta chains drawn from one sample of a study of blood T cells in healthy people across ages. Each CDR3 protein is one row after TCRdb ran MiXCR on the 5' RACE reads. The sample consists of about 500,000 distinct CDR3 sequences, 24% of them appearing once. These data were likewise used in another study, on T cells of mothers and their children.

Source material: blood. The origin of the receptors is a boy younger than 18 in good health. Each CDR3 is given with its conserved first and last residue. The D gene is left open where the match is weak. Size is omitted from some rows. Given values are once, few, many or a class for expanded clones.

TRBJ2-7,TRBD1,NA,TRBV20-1,TGCAGTGCCAGACAGGGTTATAACTCCTACGAGCAGTACTTC,CSARQGYNSYEQYF
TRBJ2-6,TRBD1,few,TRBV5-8,TGTGCCAGCAGCATTCACAGGGGGTCTGGGGCCAACGTCCTGACTTTC,CASSIHRGSGANVLTF
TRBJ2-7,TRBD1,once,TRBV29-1,TGCAGCGTGGGGACAGGGACCAACGAGCAGTACTTC,CSVGTGTNEQYF
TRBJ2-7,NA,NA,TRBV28,TGTGCCAGCAGTTTGCGGCTAGCTCCCTACGAGCAGTACTTC,CASSLRLAPYEQYF
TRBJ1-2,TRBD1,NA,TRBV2,TGTGCCAGCAGCCCCAGGGCAGGGGGACTCTATGGCTACACCTTC,CASSPRAGGLYGYTF
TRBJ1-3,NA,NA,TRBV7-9,TGTGCCAGCAGCTCCTACCGCGGGCAAAGGGAGGACACCATATATTTT,CASSSYRGQREDTIYF
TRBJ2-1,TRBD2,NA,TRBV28,TGTGCCAGCAGTCTGGGGACTAGCGGATTCTCCTACAATGAGCAGTTCTTC,CASSLGTSGFSYNEQFF
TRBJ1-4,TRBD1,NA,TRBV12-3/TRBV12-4,TGTGCCAGCAGTCTTCGGGACAGGGAAAACAGTGAAAAACTGTTTTTT,CASSLRDRENSEKLFF
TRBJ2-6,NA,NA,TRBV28,TGTGCCAGCAGAGACGGACAGACTGGGGCCAACGTCCTGACTTTC,CASRDGQTGANVLTF
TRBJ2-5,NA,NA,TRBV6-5,TGTGCCAACAGTTACTCGGAGGCGGTAGAGACCCAGTACTTC,CANSYSEAVETQYF
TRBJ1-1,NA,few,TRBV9,TGTGCCAGCAGCGTCGAGATTAACACTGAAGCTTTCTTT,CASSVEINTEAFF
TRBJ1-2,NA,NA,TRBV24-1,TGTGCCACCAGTGACGGAAGCGGAGCAAAAAATGAAGGCTCCTATGGCTACACCTTC,CATSDGSGAKNEGSYGYTF
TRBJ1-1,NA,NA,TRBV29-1,TGCAGCGTTGAAGAGGGCTACACGAACACTGAAGCTTTCTTT,CSVEEGYTNTEAFF
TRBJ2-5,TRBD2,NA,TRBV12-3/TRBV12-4,TGTGCCAGCAGTTTAGCGGGGGGGTCTACCCAAGAGACCCAGTACTTC,CASSLAGGSTQETQYF
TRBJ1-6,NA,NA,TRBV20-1,TGCAGTGCTCCCAGCGGGCAGGGGTCATATAATTCACCCCTCCACTTT,CSAPSGQGSYNSPLHF
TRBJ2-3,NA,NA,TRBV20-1,TGCAGTGCCCACCTGGGACCTTGGAACACAGATACGCAGTATTTT,CSAHLGPWNTDTQYF
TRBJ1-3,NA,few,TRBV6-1,TGTGCCAGCAGTGAAGCTGGGGGCACCATATATTTT,CASSEAGGTIYF
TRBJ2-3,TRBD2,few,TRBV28,TGTGCCAGCAGTTTTCCCAGGACTAGCGGGGGTCACACAGATACGCAGTATTTT,CASSFPRTSGGHTDTQYF
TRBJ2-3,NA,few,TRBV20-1,TGCAGTGCTAGAGGGGTCGTCTTCACAGATACGCAGTATTTT,CSARGVVFTDTQYF
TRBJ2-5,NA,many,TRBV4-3,TGCGCCAGCAGCCAAGATCTATTCGCAGGGGTCGCCAAAGAGACCCAGTACTTC,CASSQDLFAGVAKETQYF
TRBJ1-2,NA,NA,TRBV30,TGTGCCTTTACATTAAGGCGGGGGTCAAACTATGGCTACACCTTC,CAFTLRRGSNYGYTF
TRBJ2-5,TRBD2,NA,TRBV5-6,TGTGCCAGCAGCCCCGGGACTAGCGCTGAGACCCAGTACTTC,CASSPGTSAETQYF
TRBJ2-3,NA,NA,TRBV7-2,TGTGCCAGCAGCCCCCAGGGGACTCTGATGGATACGCAGTATTTT,CASSPQGTLMDTQYF
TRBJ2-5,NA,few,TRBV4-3,TGCGCCAGCAGCCAAGAGGGGAACCGTATGGGTCGGGAGACCCAGTACTTC,CASSQEGNRMGRETQYF
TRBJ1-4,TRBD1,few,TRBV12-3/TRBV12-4,TGTGCCAGCAGTGTTCTCCGGGACAGGGGGCTTACTAATGAAAAACTGTTTTTT,CASSVLRDRGLTNEKLFF
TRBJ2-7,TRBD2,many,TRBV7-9,TGTGCCAGCAGCTTAGGGGGACTAGCGGGAGTCGGCGAGCAGTACTTC,CASSLGGLAGVGEQYF
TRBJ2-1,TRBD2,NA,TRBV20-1,TGCAGTGCTAGAGTCCCAGCGGGGGGCTCCTACAATGAGCAGTTCTTC,CSARVPAGGSYNEQFF
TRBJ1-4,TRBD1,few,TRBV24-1,TGTGCCACCAGTGATCCTCCAGGGGGCCCAAATGAAAAACTGTTTTTT,CATSDPPGGPNEKLFF
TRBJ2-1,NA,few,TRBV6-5,TGTGCCAGCGGGTCGGGCTGGAATTACAATGAGCAGTTCTTC,CASGSGWNYNEQFF
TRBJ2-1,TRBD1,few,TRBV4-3,TGCGCCAGCAGCATACGGACAGGGATTTGGAATGAGCAGTTCTTC,CASSIRTGIWNEQFF
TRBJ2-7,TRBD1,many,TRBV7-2,TGTGCCAGCAGCACGGGACAGAGCTACGAGCAGTACTTC,CASSTGQSYEQYF
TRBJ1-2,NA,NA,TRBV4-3,TGCGCCAGCAGCCAACTTGGGGAGGGGCGCAGGTATGGCTACACCTTC,CASSQLGEGRRYGYTF
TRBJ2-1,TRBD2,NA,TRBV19,TGTGCCAGTAGTATGGGAGGGGTCGAGCAGTTCTTC,CASSMGGVEQFF
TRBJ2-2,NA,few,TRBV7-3,TGTGCCAGCAGCTCCCTCGGAAACACCGGGGAGCTGTTTTTT,CASSSLGNTGELFF
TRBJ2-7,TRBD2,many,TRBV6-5,TGTGCCAGCAGTTACTCTGGACTAGCGGGGAGCTACGAGCAGTACTTC,CASSYSGLAGSYEQYF
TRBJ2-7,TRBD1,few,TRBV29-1,TGCAGCGTTGAAATTATACAGGGGACCACCTACGAGCAGTACTTC,CSVEIIQGTTYEQYF
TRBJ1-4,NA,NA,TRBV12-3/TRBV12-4,TGTGCCAGCAGTTTGAGTGGAGTGGGTGAAAAACTGTTTTTT,CASSLSGVGEKLFF
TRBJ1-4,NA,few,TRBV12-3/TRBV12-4,TGTGCCAGCACAAGGGACGGACTAAATGAAAAACTGTTTTTT,CASTRDGLNEKLFF
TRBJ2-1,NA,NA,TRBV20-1,TGCAGTGCTAGGGGAACAGGGCCTATATTCCACAATGAGCAGTTCTTC,CSARGTGPIFHNEQFF
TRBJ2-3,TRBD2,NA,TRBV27,TGTGCCAGCAGTTTGAGCGGGGGGGCGGCAGATACGCAGTATTTT,CASSLSGGAADTQYF
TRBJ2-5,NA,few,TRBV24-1,TGTGCCACCGGCAGAGGGGTTCCAGAGACCCAGTACTTC,CATGRGVPETQYF
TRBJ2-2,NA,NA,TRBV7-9,TGTGCCAGCAGCATAAGGTCTGGGAAGAGCGGGGAGCTGTTTTTT,CASSIRSGKSGELFF
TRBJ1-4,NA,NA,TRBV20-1,TGCAGTGCTATCAGAATAGCCCCAACTAATGAAAAACTGTTTTTT,CSAIRIAPTNEKLFF
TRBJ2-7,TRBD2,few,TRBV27,TGTGCCAGCAGTTTATGGGGAGGGGTCTCCTACGAGCAGTACTTC,CASSLWGGVSYEQYF
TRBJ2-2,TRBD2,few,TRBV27,TGTGCCAGCAGTTTATCGCTAGCGGTAAACACCGGGGAGCTGTTTTTT,CASSLSLAVNTGELFF
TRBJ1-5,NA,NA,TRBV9,TGTGCCAGCAGCGTAAGTCCGAGCAATCAGCCCCAGCATTTT,CASSVSPSNQPQHF
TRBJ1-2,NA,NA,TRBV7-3,TGTGCCAGCAGCTTAGTTAGGGAGGACTATGGCTACACCTTC,CASSLVREDYGYTF
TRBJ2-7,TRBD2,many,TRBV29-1,TGCAGCGTTGCCGGGGGACTAGCGGGCTCCTCCTACGAGCAGTACTTC,CSVAGGLAGSSYEQYF
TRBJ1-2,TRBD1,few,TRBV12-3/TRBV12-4,TGTGCCAGCAGGCGACAGGGTAAAGTCGCCACCACCTTC,CASRRQGKVATTF
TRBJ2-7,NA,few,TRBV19,TGTGCCAGTAGTATAGGCAGATCCTACGAGCAGTACTTC,CASSIGRSYEQYF
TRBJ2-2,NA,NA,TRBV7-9,TGTGCCAGCAGCCCCCCGACAGGCACCGGGGAGCTGTTTTTT,CASSPPTGTGELFF
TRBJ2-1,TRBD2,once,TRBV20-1,TGCAGTGCTCTACGACTAGCGGGAGACAATGAGCAGTTCTTC,CSALRLAGDNEQFF
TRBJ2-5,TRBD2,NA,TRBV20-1,TGCAGTGCTAGAGATCTTGGGGACTATATTCAAGAGACCCAGTACTTC,CSARDLGDYIQETQYF
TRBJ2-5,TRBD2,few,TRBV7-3,TGTGCCAGCAGCCCATCAAGCGGGATCGATGGGGAGACCCAGTACTTC,CASSPSSGIDGETQYF
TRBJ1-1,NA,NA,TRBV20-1,TGCAGTGCTAGAGATCAGGGGTCTGAAGCTTTCTTT,CSARDQGSEAFF
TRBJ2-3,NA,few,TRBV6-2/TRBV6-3,TGTGCCAGCACTAACGCGGATACGCAGTATTTT,CASTNADTQYF
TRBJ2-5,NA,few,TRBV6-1,TGTGCCAGCAGTGCCACCCGTCGGACGGGAGTTCTGGAGACCCAGTACTTC,CASSATRRTGVLETQYF
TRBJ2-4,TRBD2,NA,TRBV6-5,TGTGCCAGCAGTTACGGTGGTAGCGGGGGAGCCAAAAACATTCAGTACTTC,CASSYGGSGGAKNIQYF
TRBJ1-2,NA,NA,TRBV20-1,TGCAGTGCTATTAAGGGGAGCTCTGGCTACACCTTC,CSAIKGSSGYTF
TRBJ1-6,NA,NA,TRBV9,TGTGCCAGCAGCCTGTACCCCAACGGAGAGGATTCACCCCTCCACTTT,CASSLYPNGEDSPLHF